Each of the 25 T cell receptor beta chains below was sequenced from the same sample in a study of somatic mutations in cytotoxic T cells in rheumatoid arthritis. Repertoires were generated with immunoSEQ multiplex PCR, while TCRdb's copy carries only in-frame clones and drops some. Among under 20,000 clones listed, approximately 80% were seen once. Sequencing used CD8+ T cells sorted from blood. The receptor set was obtained from an adult with rheumatoid arthritis.

The V and J genes are TRBV5-1 and TRBJ2-1; TRBD2 matches at 8 bases. Looked up from germline, CDR1 is SGHRS and CDR2 is YFSETQ. The junction had 10 bases not matched to a gene; V was cut back by 4 bases and J by 1 base. This CDR3 comprises 17 residues. CDR3 DNA sequence: TGCGCCAGCAGCCCCAACCCGGGACTAGAGTCCTACAATGAGCAGTTCTTC. It specifies CASSPNPGLESYNEQFF. Full variable domain (rest looked up from reference TRBV5-1 and TRBJ2-1): KAGVTQTPRYLIKTRGQQVTLSCSPISGHRSVSWYQQTPGQGLQFLFEYFSETQRNKGNFPGRFSGRQFSNSRSEMNVSTLELGDSALYLCASSPNPGLESYNEQFFGPGTRLTVL.

V gene TRBV29-1 combines with J gene TRBJ1-2; D not resolved. The CDR3 extends over 13 amino acids. From germline, CDR1 is SQVTM and CDR2 ANQGSEA. Trimming took 1 base from V and 1 from J, leaving 7 bases between them. DNA for the CDR3: TGCAGCGTTGAAGGGGGAAGTAACTATGGCTACACCTTC. Translating gives CSVEGGSNYGYTF.

The rearrangement joins TRBV28 to TRBJ1-1, with a tentative D call TRBD1 (5 bases). V lost 5 bases and J lost 10, with 17 bases in between. This CDR3 spans 13 amino acids. Germline V CDR1 and CDR2: MDHEN, SYDVKM. The CDR3 DNA reads as TGTGCCAGCAGTGGCAGGGTAGAGTTAGCAGCTTTCTTT. Its translation is CASSGRVELAAFF.

The gene calls are TRBV28 and TRBJ2-7; D is possibly TRBD2 (7 bases). The CDR3 totals 18 residues. The germline V gene encodes CDR1 MDHEN and CDR2 SYDVKM. Deletions cut 5 bases from V and 4 bases from J, with 27 bases between. In DNA form, the CDR3 reads TGTGCCAGCAGTCGAACCGCCTGGGGGGCTAGCGGATATTACGAGCAGTACTTC. It yields the protein CASSRTAWGASGYYEQYF.

The chain combines TRBV6-4 with TRBJ1-1, with D perhaps matching TRBD1 (6 bases). Trimming cost V 2 bases and J 5 bases, with 9 bases left between them. Germline CDR1 is MRHNA and CDR2 is SNTAGT. The CDR3 extends over 13 amino acids. The DNA of the CDR3 is TGTGCCAGCAGTGACGGGGGGCGTACTGAAGCTTTCTTT. Amino acids: CASSDGGRTEAFF.

The chain combines TRBV6-1 with TRBJ1-5; no definite D call. Deletions cut 8 bases from V and 3 bases from J, with 11 bases between. The CDR3 extends over 13 amino acids. Germline V lookup: CDR1 MNHNS, CDR2 SASEGT. CDR3 region: CASVDIFNQPQHF. CDR3 nucleotide sequence: TGTGCCAGCGTTGACATTTTCAATCAGCCCCAGCATTTT.

J is TRBJ1-1 and V is TRBV27, with 7 positions matching TRBD1. CDR1 and CDR2 from the germline V gene are MNHEY and SMNVEV (reference sequence). After removal of 3 bases from V and 3 bases from J, the junction contained 7 bases not matched to a gene. The CDR3 has 15 residues. The CDR3 is CASSFYRGGYTEAFF. The DNA of the CDR3 is TGTGCCAGCAGTTTCTACAGGGGCGGGTACACTGAAGCTTTCTTT.

The CDR3 sequence: CASSNPGDTEAFF. In DNA form, the CDR3 reads TGTGCCAGCAGCAACCCAGGGGACACTGAAGCTTTCTTT. The chain couples TRBV9 to TRBJ1-1; D might be TRBD1 (6 bases). The CDR3 loop spans 13 amino acids. Germline CDR1 is SGDLS and CDR2 is YYNGEE. V shed 4 bases and J shed 3 bases, with 10 bases lying between them.

The rearrangement uses TRBV5-6 and TRBJ2-7, with a possible D match to TRBD1 (6 bases). Germline V gene sequence: CDR1 SGHDT, CDR2 YYEEEE. CDR3 size: 16 residues. The V end was cut by 0 bases, the J end by 2 bases, with 15 bases between. The CDR3 DNA reads as TGTGCCAGCAGCTTGGCCACCGGGACAATAACCTACGAGCAGTACTTC. It translates to CASSLATGTITYEQYF.

This chain connects TRBV29-1 to TRBJ1-1; D is perhaps TRBD1 (5 bases). CDR1 is SQVTM and CDR2 is ANQGSEA in the germline V gene. V gave up 7 bases and J gave up 1 base, with 28 bases separating them. This CDR3 has 18 amino acids. The CDR3, as DNA: TGCAGCGCTTCCCTGGGTGCTTGGGGGGGTAATCGGAACACTGAAGCTTTCTTT. Translation: CSASLGAWGGNRNTEAFF.

This chain connects TRBV18 to TRBJ2-3; 10 nucleotides match TRBD2. The CDR3 runs to 19 residues. Germline CDR1 and CDR2: KGHSH and LQKENI. V lost 2 bases, J lost 1 base, and 12 bases stayed unmatched. The CDR3 protein is CASSPEASGRAIGTDTQYF. CDR3 nucleotide sequence: TGTGCCAGCTCACCAGAGGCAAGCGGGAGGGCCATTGGCACAGATACGCAGTATTTT.

As for this clone: An end of the junction differs from the germline gene, which may be a read error. The chain recombines TRBV7-7 with TRBJ2-3; D unclear. CDR1 is SSHAT and CDR2 is FNYEAQ in the germline V gene (reference sequence). The length of the CDR3 is 13 residues. The CDR3 is CASSSDPTDTQYF. The DNA of the CDR3 is TGTGCTAGCAGCTCCGACCCCACAGATACGCAGTATTTT.

This chain joins TRBV7-8 and TRBJ2-3, with 10 bases aligning to TRBD2. The CDR3 is made up of 16 amino acids. The V gene end was trimmed by 2 bases and the J gene end by 5 bases; junction bases not matched to a gene: 7. Per the germline V gene, CDR1 is SGHVS and CDR2 is FQNEAQ. CDR3: CASSLRAGGPVDTQYF. CDR3 in DNA: TGTGCCAGCAGCTTACGAGCGGGAGGGCCAGTAGATACGCAGTATTTT.

The chain employs TRBV19 and TRBJ1-5; possibly TRBD1 for D (5 bases). CDR3 length: 15 amino acids. The germline CDR1 and CDR2 sequences are LNHDA and SQIVND (reference sequence). V gave up 5 bases and J gave up 1 base, with 12 bases separating them. CDR3 residues: CASSLYSGSNQPQHF. The DNA of the CDR3 is TGTGCCAGTAGTCTTTATTCAGGGAGCAATCAGCCCCAGCATTTT.

V gene TRBV19 combines with J gene TRBJ2-1; the D is unclear. The CDR3 has 14 amino acids. In germline, CDR1 is LNHDA, CDR2 SQIVND (reference sequence). V was trimmed by 4 bases and J by 2 bases, leaving 9 bases between them. CDR3 protein: CASSTSDAYNEQFF. DNA for the CDR3: TGTGCCAGTAGTACCTCGGACGCCTACAATGAGCAGTTCTTC.

The chain combines TRBV28 with TRBJ1-1; 7 bases agree with TRBD1. With V trimmed by 1 base and J by 2 bases, 4 bases remained unmatched. Germline-derived CDR1 and CDR2 are MDHEN and SYDVKM. The CDR3 consists of 15 residues. This CDR3 reads CASSLSRGANTEAFF. The CDR3 DNA reads as TGTGCCAGCAGTTTATCCAGGGGGGCTAACACTGAAGCTTTCTTT.

The J gene is TRBJ2-7, the V gene TRBV5-6; 10 bases are a match to TRBD2. The CDR3 extends over 14 amino acids. The ends lost 3 bases at V and 4 bases at J; junction bases unmatched: 4. Germline V gene sequence: CDR1 SGHDT, CDR2 YYEEEE. The CDR3 DNA reads as TGTGCCAGCAGCTGGACTAGCGGAACTTACGAGCAGTACTTC. Protein: CASSWTSGTYEQYF.

J is TRBJ2-1 and V is TRBV19; 8 nucleotides agree with TRBD2. The trim removed 1 base at V and 7 bases at J, leaving 9 bases unmatched. Germline CDR1 reads LNHDA; CDR2 reads SQIVND (reference sequence). The CDR3 sequence is 16 residues long. CDR3 sequence (DNA): TGTGCCAGTAGTATAGGGTCGGGAGGGCTTTTGAATGAGCAGTTCTTC. Translated: CASSIGSGGLLNEQFF.

A few counts support this clone. The chain uses TRBV7-2 and TRBJ2-7, with 9 bases lining up with TRBD1. CDR3 size: 13 residues. Germline V gene sequence: CDR1 SGHTA, CDR2 FQGNSA. The V and J ends lost 5 bases and 3 bases, in that order; junction bases with no gene match: 2. The CDR3 DNA follows: TGTGCCAGCAGCCCGACAGGGGGCTACGAGCAGTACTTC. It encodes CASSPTGGYEQYF.

The chain recombines TRBV7-8 with TRBJ1-5, with unresolved D. The V gene lost 2 bases and the J gene lost 0 bases, with 11 bases spanning the gap. Germline V CDR1 and CDR2: SGHVS, FQNEAQ. The CDR3 has 16 residues. The CDR3 sequence: CASSLWQLYSNQPQHF. The CDR3 DNA reads TGTGCCAGCAGCTTATGGCAGCTTTATAGCAATCAGCCCCAGCATTTT.

This chain joins TRBV14 and TRBJ2-3; D not certain. V dropped 4 bases and J dropped 2 bases, with 7 bases sitting between them. The germline CDR1 and CDR2 sequences are SGHDN and FVKESK. This CDR3 is 13 amino acids long. The CDR3 is CASSLGATDTQYF. CDR3 DNA: TGTGCCAGCAGCCTTGGAGCCACAGATACGCAGTATTTT.

V usage is TRBV27 and J usage is TRBJ2-7, with 9 bases aligning to TRBD1. There are 15 residues in the CDR3. The junction had 16 bases not matched to a gene; V was cut back by 10 bases and J by 6 bases. Germline CDR1 is MNHEY and CDR2 is SMNVEV (reference sequence). CDR3 sequence: CAIPHPGQGPGEQYF. In DNA form, the CDR3 reads TGTGCCATCCCACACCCGGGACAGGGACCGGGCGAGCAGTACTTC.

In its sample, this clone was seen once. The chain uses TRBV11-2 and TRBJ1-3; D call uncertain. V was cut by 1 base and J by 0 bases, with 10 bases left in between. Looked up from germline, CDR1 is SGHAT and CDR2 is FQNNGV. The CDR3 loop spans 16 amino acids. The CDR3 sequence is CASSLGDYSSGNTIYF. The CDR3 coding sequence is TGTGCCAGCAGCTTAGGAGATTACAGCTCTGGAAACACCATATATTTT.

The chain links TRBV9 to TRBJ1-1; D ambiguous. Germline values: CDR1 SGDLS, CDR2 YYNGEE. V lost 3 bases, J lost 1 base, and 16 bases lay in between. The CDR3 has 16 residues. Written as DNA, the CDR3 is TGTGCCAGCAGCGCTGGCCTGGAGGGAGAGAACACTGAAGCTTTCTTT. This codes for CASSAGLEGENTEAFF.

The CDR3 spells CASSLPPDGELFF. The CDR3 coding sequence is TGTGCCAGCAGTTTACCCCCCGACGGGGAGCTGTTTTTT. This sequence joins TRBV27 and TRBJ2-2; D not certain. The CDR3 sequence is 13 residues long. The germline V gene has CDR1 MNHEY and CDR2 SMNVEV (reference sequence). The V and J ends lost 2 bases and 7 bases respectively, with 8 bases between them.